This T cell receptor beta chain appears in the sequencing data of a study of T cell responses to AZD1222 COVID-19 vaccine. The study, taken as a whole, reports: Recipients of two AZD1222 doses showed rising Spike-specific TCR breadth and depth.

Profiled with immunoSEQ multiplex PCR; TCRdb holds only in-frame clones, not every one. This sample has 90,000 to 130,000 clones, with 80% to 85% found just once. V was pared by 1 base and J by 2 bases, with 6 bases between. The CDR3 runs 14 residues. Germline CDR1 and CDR2: SEHNR and FQNEAQ (reference sequence). This clone was picked up a small number of times. The antigen is unknown. The genes are TRBV7-9 and TRBJ1-3; D ambiguous. The source is an adult in good health. The sample here was peripheral blood, taken on day 0 of AZD1222 vaccination. The CDR3 sequence is CASSLESTGNTIYF. CDR3 bases: TGTGCCAGCAGCTTAGAAAGCACTGGAAACACCATATATTTT.